This TCR beta chain appears in the sequencing data of a study of T-cell reconstitution after alpha-beta-depleted transplantation in children. Study-level findings and limits: TCRbeta diversity was high at day 60 in some patients (a result of surviving recipient T cells and thymic progenitors). Expanded graft clones, several hundred of them, were reportedly the source of alpha-beta T cells about two months after transplant. Newly made T cells mostly supplied T-cell counts and diversity one year after transplant.

This clonotype has only a few counts. Antigen unknown. Germline V CDR1 and CDR2: DFQATT, SNEGSKA (reference sequence). The CDR3 runs 11 residues. V lost 6 bases and J 5 bases, leaving 5 bases between the germline ends. TCRbeta library preparation incorporated unique molecular identifiers. TCRdb fed the PCR reads into MiXCR, producing one record per CDR3 protein. The sample includes 670,000 or so distinct CDR3 sequences, around 13% of them seen just once. The receptor's source is a girl aged 2-10 years with congenital amegakaryocytic thrombocytopenia, due to receive a stem cell transplant. J is TRBJ1-6 and V is TRBV20-1; a possible D gene is TRBD1 (5 bases). The sample in question was PBMCs, obtained before TCRalphabeta/CD19-depleted stem cell transplant. CDR3 nucleotide sequence: TGCAGTGCGGGGGATAATTCACCCCTCCACTTT. It specifies CSAGDNSPLHF.